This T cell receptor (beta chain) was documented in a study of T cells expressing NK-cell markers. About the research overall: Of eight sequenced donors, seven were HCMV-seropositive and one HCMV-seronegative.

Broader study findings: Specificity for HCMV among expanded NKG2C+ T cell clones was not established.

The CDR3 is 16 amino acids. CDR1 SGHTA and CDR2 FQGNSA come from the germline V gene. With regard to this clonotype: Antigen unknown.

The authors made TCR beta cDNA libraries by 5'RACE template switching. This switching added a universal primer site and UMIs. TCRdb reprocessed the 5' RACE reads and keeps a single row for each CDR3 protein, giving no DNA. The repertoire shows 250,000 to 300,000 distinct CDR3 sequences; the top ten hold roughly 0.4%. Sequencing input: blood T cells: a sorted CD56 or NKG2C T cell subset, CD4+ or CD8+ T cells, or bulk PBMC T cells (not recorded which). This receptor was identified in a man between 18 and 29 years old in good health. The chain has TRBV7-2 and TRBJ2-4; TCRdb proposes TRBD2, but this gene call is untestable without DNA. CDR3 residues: CASSLERETTKNIQYF.